The rows below give T cell receptor beta chains drawn from one sample of a study of T-cell reconstitution after alpha-beta-depleted transplantation in children. Each CDR3 protein is one row after TCRdb ran MiXCR on the PCR reads. The sample has approximately 500,000 distinct CDR3 sequences; roughly a tenth are singletons. Source: PBMCs, taken before TCRalphabeta/CD19-depleted stem cell transplant. These receptors all come from a child aged 2-15 years with inherited bone marrow failure, due to receive a stem cell transplant. CDR3s include the opening cysteine and the closing phenylalanine or tryptophan.

v_gene,len,CDR3aa
TRBV20-1,14,CSAPGTNPHNEQFF
TRBV2,14,CASSEPRRKETQYF
TRBV6-5,11,CASSYRNEAFF
TRBV6-2/TRBV6-3,14,CASTRQQKSYEQYF
TRBV20-1,14,CSARDQAQGYGYTF
TRBV7-8,16,CASSYAGALFTNEQFF
TRBV19,16,CASSIQGAYVNQPQHF
TRBV20-1,14,CSARNGALNQPQHF
TRBV4-3,16,CASRQLIAGGLDTQYF
TRBV10-3,11,CATATETEAFF
TRBV29-1,14,CSVESYGHTDTQYF
TRBV12-3/TRBV12-4,18,CASSPIGLAGGDYNEQFF
TRBV4-3,14,CASSQRDRGDEQYF
TRBV3-1,15,CASRNRGQSDYGYTF
TRBV29-1,14,CSVDRDYSYNEQFF
TRBV29-1,14,CSVDLAGGTDTQYF
TRBV6-5,14,CASSYLAPYNEQFF
TRBV20-1,13,CSAFGQEEYEQYF
TRBV6-2/TRBV6-3,18,CASSYPATGTTYYNEQFF
TRBV3-1,14,CASSQASGLDEQYF
TRBV28,16,CASSFGGGEGLTEAFF
TRBV5-1,15,CASSLDSLSGNTIYF
TRBV5-5,14,CASSQGFGGYEQYF
TRBV30,14,CAWSVRRKNTEAFF
TRBV5-1,13,CASSLNRWGEQYF